A selection of T cell receptor beta chains follows, all from one sample in a study of response to subunit inactivated influenza vaccine. TCRdb analysed the RT-PCR reads with MiXCR anew, one entry per CDR3 protein. The sample includes around 180,000 distinct CDR3 sequences, around 9% of them seen just once. The sample consisted of non-naive T cells sorted from PBMCs, taken on the day of vaccination. Every receptor here comes from a man aged 45 to 65 who received an inactivated influenza vaccine. Each CDR3 is given with its conserved first and last residue. Fields, in order: D gene, V gene, clone size, J gene, CDR3 protein, CDR3 DNA. D genes are given only for firm matches. Not every row has a clone size; where given, it reads once, few, many or a size class.

D: -
V: TRBV14
size: -
J: TRBJ2-7
CDR3: CASSQGYKGFAYEQYF
DNA: TGTGCCAGCAGCCAAGGATACAAGGGGTTCGCCTACGAGCAGTACTTC

D: -
V: TRBV4-2
size: -
J: TRBJ1-1
CDR3: CASSQDGSGTEAFF
DNA: TGTGCCAGCAGCCAAGATGGAAGTGGCACTGAAGCTTTCTTT

D: -
V: TRBV7-2
size: -
J: TRBJ1-5
CDR3: CASSPIGQPQHF
DNA: TGTGCCAGCAGCCCCATCGGCCAGCCCCAGCATTTT

D: TRBD2
V: TRBV20-1
size: -
J: TRBJ2-1
CDR3: CSANSGGATEFF
DNA: TGCAGTGCTAACTCGGGGGGGGCCACTGAGTTCTTC

D: -
V: TRBV6-5
size: -
J: TRBJ2-5
CDR3: CASSLPSGGLIETQYF
DNA: TGTGCCAGCAGTTTACCTAGTGGGGGGCTGATAGAGACCCAGTACTTC

D: TRBD1
V: TRBV12-3/TRBV12-4
size: -
J: TRBJ1-6
CDR3: CASSLLGQGNSPLHF
DNA: TGTGCCAGCAGTTTGTTAGGACAGGGGAATTCACCCCTCCACTTT

D: -
V: TRBV19
size: few
J: TRBJ2-1
CDR3: CASSNRYNEQFF
DNA: TGTGCCAGTAGTAATCGGTACAATGAGCAGTTCTTC

D: -
V: TRBV28
size: few
J: TRBJ1-6
CDR3: CASSPYVRARYNSPLHF
DNA: TGTGCCAGCAGTCCATATGTTAGGGCTCGCTATAATTCACCCCTCCACTTT

D: -
V: TRBV3-1
size: few
J: TRBJ2-5
CDR3: CASTQCTRTDHTQYF
DNA: TGTGCCAGCACCCAATGTACAAGGACAGATCACACCCAGTACTTC

D: TRBD1
V: TRBV5-1
size: few
J: TRBJ1-4
CDR3: CASSLQGVANEKLFF
DNA: TGCGCCAGCAGCTTACAGGGGGTCGCTAATGAAAAACTGTTTTTT

D: TRBD1
V: TRBV24-1
size: -
J: TRBJ2-5
CDR3: CATSDRSGQGRTQYF
DNA: TGTGCCACCAGTGACCGGAGTGGACAGGGCCGTACCCAGTACTTC

D: -
V: TRBV13
size: few
J: TRBJ1-2
CDR3: CASSLVGHNYGYTF
DNA: TGTGCCAGCAGCTTAGTAGGGCATAACTATGGCTACACCTTC

D: -
V: TRBV6-4
size: -
J: TRBJ2-1
CDR3: CASSPREDNEQFF
DNA: TGTGCCAGCAGTCCCCGGGAAGACAATGAGCAGTTCTTC

D: TRBD2
V: TRBV5-6
size: few
J: TRBJ2-3
CDR3: CASSSRGGNTDTQYF
DNA: TGTGCCAGCAGCTCGCGGGGGGGCAACACAGATACGCAGTATTTT

D: TRBD2
V: TRBV2
size: many
J: TRBJ2-3
CDR3: CASSSGGGSTDTQYF
DNA: TGTGCCAGCAGTTCTGGCGGGGGGAGCACAGATACGCAGTATTTT

D: TRBD1
V: TRBV28
size: once
J: TRBJ1-1
CDR3: CASSFPTGRVDTEAFF
DNA: TGTGCCAGCAGTTTCCCGACAGGGCGGGTGGACACTGAAGCTTTCTTT

D: -
V: TRBV18
size: -
J: TRBJ1-4
CDR3: CASSPRGDEKLFF
DNA: TGTGCCAGCTCACCACGCGGGGACGAAAAACTGTTTTTT

D: TRBD1
V: TRBV7-8
size: -
J: TRBJ2-2
CDR3: CVSSLDRGRSANTGELFF
DNA: TGTGTCAGCAGCTTAGACAGGGGGCGCTCAGCGAACACCGGGGAGCTGTTTTTT

D: -
V: TRBV7-3
size: few
J: TRBJ2-3
CDR3: CASSAKGVSTDTQYF
DNA: TGTGCCAGCAGCGCAAAAGGGGTTAGCACAGATACGCAGTATTTT

D: -
V: TRBV28
size: -
J: TRBJ1-1
CDR3: CASSLFGLHDTEAFF
DNA: TGTGCCAGCAGTTTATTCGGGCTTCATGACACTGAAGCTTTCTTT

D: -
V: TRBV6-5
size: many
J: TRBJ2-7
CDR3: CASSYSRGEVYEQYF
DNA: TGTGCCAGCAGTTACTCGCGCGGGGAGGTATACGAGCAGTACTTC

D: -
V: TRBV5-1
size: few
J: TRBJ1-2
CDR3: CASSNRDTHTF
DNA: TGCGCCAGCAGCAACCGGGACACCCACACCTTC

D: -
V: TRBV2
size: -
J: TRBJ2-5
CDR3: CASVTVRETQYF
DNA: TGTGCCAGCGTGACCGTGAGGGAGACCCAGTACTTC

D: -
V: TRBV7-6
size: once
J: TRBJ2-7
CDR3: CASSLQQMAGRTEQYF
DNA: TGTGCCAGCAGCCTCCAGCAAATGGCGGGGAGGACCGAGCAGTACTTC

D: TRBD1
V: TRBV7-9
size: -
J: TRBJ1-5
CDR3: CASSRSGQGPNQPQHF
DNA: TGTGCCAGCAGCAGATCCGGACAGGGACCTAATCAGCCCCAGCATTTT

D: TRBD1
V: TRBV4-2
size: -
J: TRBJ1-5
CDR3: CASSQDPTGYSNQPQHF
DNA: TGTGCCAGCAGCCAAGACCCGACAGGGTATAGCAATCAGCCCCAGCATTTT

D: TRBD2
V: TRBV24-1
size: few
J: TRBJ2-7
CDR3: CATSQTSGRLDEQYF
DNA: TGTGCCACCAGTCAGACTAGCGGGAGGCTTGACGAGCAGTACTTC

D: -
V: TRBV7-2
size: many
J: TRBJ2-6
CDR3: CASSPQGLGANVLTF
DNA: TGTGCCAGCAGCCCTCAGGGACTTGGGGCCAACGTCCTGACTTTC

D: TRBD1
V: TRBV20-1
size: few
J: TRBJ2-2
CDR3: CSAPRQGNTGELFF
DNA: TGCAGTGCTCCCCGACAGGGGAACACCGGGGAGCTGTTTTTT

D: -
V: TRBV7-6
size: -
J: TRBJ2-2
CDR3: CASRSGANTGELFF
DNA: TGTGCCAGCAGGAGTGGGGCGAACACCGGGGAGCTGTTTTTT

D: -
V: TRBV5-6
size: -
J: TRBJ2-2
CDR3: CASRSTGRSAGELFF
DNA: TGTGCCAGCAGGTCGACAGGGAGGTCAGCCGGGGAGCTGTTTTTT

D: -
V: TRBV7-8
size: many
J: TRBJ1-5
CDR3: CASSLTENSNQPQHF
DNA: TGTGCCAGCAGCTTAACAGAAAATAGCAATCAGCCCCAGCATTTT

D: -
V: TRBV12-3/TRBV12-4
size: many
J: TRBJ2-7
CDR3: CASTQGFEQYF
DNA: TGTGCCAGCACCCAAGGTTTCGAGCAGTACTTC

D: -
V: TRBV6-2/TRBV6-3
size: few
J: TRBJ2-7
CDR3: CASRTKRLGSYEQYF
DNA: TGTGCCAGCAGGACCAAGAGACTGGGCTCCTACGAGCAGTACTTC

D: -
V: TRBV21-1
size: many
J: TRBJ2-1
CDR3: CASSYKGGSPTYNEQFF
DNA: TGTGCCAGCAGCTACAAAGGGGGCTCGCCTACCTACAATGAGCAGTTCTTC

D: -
V: TRBV11-2
size: few
J: TRBJ2-7
CDR3: CASSPHLERFRQYF
DNA: TGTGCCAGCAGCCCCCACCTCGAGAGATTTCGACAGTACTTC

D: -
V: TRBV4-3
size: many
J: TRBJ1-1
CDR3: CASSLVGPMNTEAFF
DNA: TGCGCCAGCAGCCTCGTGGGGCCAATGAACACTGAAGCTTTCTTT

D: -
V: TRBV28
size: few
J: TRBJ2-2
CDR3: CASHTGLLPTGELFF
DNA: TGTGCCAGCCATACAGGCCTTCTACCCACCGGGGAGCTGTTTTTT

D: TRBD1
V: TRBV13
size: -
J: TRBJ2-7
CDR3: CASSLGAGGEYEQYF
DNA: TGTGCCAGCAGCTTAGGAGCAGGGGGCGAGTACGAGCAGTACTTC

D: -
V: TRBV11-3
size: few
J: TRBJ2-3
CDR3: CASSVGSTDTQYF
DNA: TGTGCCAGCAGCGTTGGAAGCACAGATACGCAGTATTTT

D: TRBD1
V: TRBV12-3/TRBV12-4
size: -
J: TRBJ1-2
CDR3: CASRGDRAGGYTF
DNA: TGTGCCAGCAGAGGGGACAGGGCAGGCGGCTACACCTTC

D: -
V: TRBV20-1
size: -
J: TRBJ2-3
CDR3: CSASASYVTDTQYF
DNA: TGCAGTGCTAGTGCAAGCTACGTTACAGATACGCAGTATTTT

D: -
V: TRBV12-3/TRBV12-4
size: few
J: TRBJ2-4
CDR3: CASSFGRVRVGDIQYF
DNA: TGTGCCAGCAGTTTCGGCAGGGTAAGGGTGGGAGACATTCAGTACTTC

D: -
V: TRBV6-2/TRBV6-3
size: -
J: TRBJ1-5
CDR3: CASSYKRSNQPQHF
DNA: TGTGCCAGCAGTTACAAGCGGAGCAATCAGCCCCAGCATTTT

D: -
V: TRBV6-1
size: few
J: TRBJ2-1
CDR3: CAAGPWTAVSNEQFF
DNA: TGTGCCGCCGGCCCATGGACAGCGGTAAGCAATGAGCAGTTCTTC

D: -
V: TRBV3-1
size: many
J: TRBJ2-5
CDR3: CASSQGTVGETQYF
DNA: TGTGCCAGCAGCCAAGGGACAGTAGGCGAGACCCAGTACTTC

D: -
V: TRBV12-1
size: -
J: TRBJ2-7
CDR3: CASSRRGGLIYEQYF
DNA: TGTGCCAGCAGCAGGAGAGGGGGCTTAATCTACGAGCAGTACTTC

D: -
V: TRBV11-2
size: -
J: TRBJ2-2
CDR3: CASSLAGLETGELFF
DNA: TGTGCCAGCAGCTTAGCCGGTTTAGAGACCGGGGAGCTGTTTTTT

D: TRBD1
V: TRBV28
size: -
J: TRBJ1-4
CDR3: CASSPAGTGGWYEKLFF
DNA: TGTGCCAGCAGTCCCGCCGGGACAGGGGGCTGGTATGAAAAACTGTTTTTT

D: TRBD1
V: TRBV6-1
size: few
J: TRBJ1-2
CDR3: CASRGQGLRYGYTF
DNA: TGTGCCAGCAGAGGACAGGGACTCCGCTATGGCTACACCTTC

D: TRBD2
V: TRBV20-1
size: -
J: TRBJ2-3
CDR3: CSAPRGGGPRPDTQYF
DNA: TGCAGTGCTCCTCGGGGGGGGGGGCCCCGGCCAGATACGCAGTATTTT

D: -
V: TRBV7-9
size: many
J: TRBJ2-1
CDR3: CATQASFNEQFF
DNA: TGTGCCACGCAGGCTAGTTTCAATGAGCAGTTCTTC

D: -
V: TRBV20-1
size: many
J: TRBJ1-2
CDR3: CSAMAGYTF
DNA: TGCAGTGCTATGGCTGGCTACACCTTC

D: -
V: TRBV7-9
size: -
J: TRBJ2-1
CDR3: CASSWVPFIDEQFF
DNA: TGTGCCAGCAGCTGGGTCCCCTTTATCGATGAGCAGTTCTTC

D: TRBD2
V: TRBV5-6
size: -
J: TRBJ2-3
CDR3: CASSRGVAGGKDTQYF
DNA: TGTGCCAGCAGTCGCGGGGTAGCGGGGGGTAAAGATACGCAGTATTTT

D: TRBD2
V: TRBV7-8
size: few
J: TRBJ2-2
CDR3: CASSPATSGRATGELFF
DNA: TGTGCCAGCAGCCCAGCGACTAGCGGGAGGGCTACCGGGGAGCTGTTTTTT

D: -
V: TRBV3-1
size: many
J: TRBJ2-1
CDR3: CASSSQSYNEQFF
DNA: TGTGCCAGCAGCTCCCAATCCTACAATGAGCAGTTCTTC

D: TRBD1
V: TRBV15
size: -
J: TRBJ2-3
CDR3: CATSRDAGTGNTDTQYF
DNA: TGTGCCACCAGCAGAGACGCCGGGACAGGGAACACAGATACGCAGTATTTT